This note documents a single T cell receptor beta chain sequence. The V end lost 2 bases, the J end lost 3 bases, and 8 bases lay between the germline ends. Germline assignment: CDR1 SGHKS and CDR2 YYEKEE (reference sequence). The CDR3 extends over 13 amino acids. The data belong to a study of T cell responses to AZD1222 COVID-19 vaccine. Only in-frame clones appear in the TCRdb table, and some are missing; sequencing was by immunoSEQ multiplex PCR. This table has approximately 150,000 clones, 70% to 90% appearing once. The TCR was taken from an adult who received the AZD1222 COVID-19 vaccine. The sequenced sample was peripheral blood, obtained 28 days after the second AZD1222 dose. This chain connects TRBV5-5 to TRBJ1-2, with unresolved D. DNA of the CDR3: TGTGCCAGCAGCTTCTGGGCGGACTATGGCTACACCTTC. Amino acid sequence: CASSFWADYGYTF.